This entry is about one T cell receptor beta chain. This sample is part of a study of CD8 T cells in Susac syndrome. V lost 5 bases, J lost 2 bases, and 18 bases lay in between. Germline CDR1 LNHDA, CDR2 SQIVND (reference sequence). This CDR3 comprises 17 residues. TEMRA cells were FACS-enriched, and CD8+ and CD4+ T cells were isolated negatively. The RNA input was roughly 0.45 to 1 ug, and it was reverse transcribed with random hexamers. TCRdb re-called the immunoSEQ multiplex PCR reads through MiXCR, storing one row per CDR3 protein. The profile covers about 130,000 distinct CDR3 sequences, with over 90% appearing a single time and around 0.12% taken by the ten largest.

The sequence derives from a human donor in good health. Sequencing was carried out using CD4+ T cells from PBMCs. This sequence joins TRBV19 and TRBJ2-2; either TRBD1 or TRBD2 may supply D (5 bases each). CDR3 amino acids: CASSSGAGTANTGELFF. CDR3 nucleotides: TGTGCCAGTAGTTCCGGGGCCGGGACGGCAAACACCGGGGAGCTGTTTTTT.